The 18 T cell receptor beta chains below come from one sample, sequenced in a study of blood T cell repertoires in COVID-19. Measured with immunoSEQ multiplex PCR; TCRdb has only the in-frame clones, and not every one. The data hold some 150,000 clones, with about 86% observed a single time. The sequencing input was peripheral blood. The receptors stem from a woman of 80 years or more in a cohort sampled during active or convalescent COVID-19.

This clone was seen a single time. This chain joins TRBV6-2 or TRBV6-3 and TRBJ2-7; 12 nucleotides match TRBD2. The CDR3 is 15 residues long. The V gene's germline CDR1 is MNHEY and CDR2 SVGEGT. Unmatched junction bases numbered 5, after V lost 7 bases and J lost 1 base. The CDR3 reads CASTPGLAGSYEQYV. CDR3 nucleotides: TGTGCCAGCACCCCCGGACTAGCGGGATCCTACGAGCAGTACGTC.

The rearrangement uses TRBV5-7 and TRBJ2-4; D is perhaps TRBD2 (6 bases). TRBV5-7 is designated an ORF whose function remains uncertain. Trimming cost V 7 bases and J 2 bases, with 19 bases left between them. The CDR3 is made up of 16 amino acids. CDR3 loop: CASGGYRVWSKNIQYF. CDR3 nucleotide sequence: TGTGCCAGCGGGGGGTATCGGGTTTGGTCCAAAAACATTCAGTACTTC.

This clone is a singleton in its sample. The chain is built from TRBV6-2 or TRBV6-3 and TRBJ2-1, with a tentative D call TRBD1 (5 bases). Trimming took 2 bases from V and 12 from J, leaving 11 bases between them. CDR3 length: 12 residues. The germline V gene has CDR1 MNHEY and CDR2 SVGEGT. The CDR3: CASSYGAARQFF. As DNA, the CDR3 is TGTGCCAGCAGTTACGGGGCCGCACGGCAGTTCTTC.

The chain combines TRBV27 with TRBJ2-3; 7 bases fit TRBD1. Germline V gene sequence: CDR1 MNHEY, CDR2 SMNVEV (reference sequence). V lost 6 bases to trimming and J lost 2 bases; unmatched junction nucleotides: 8. The CDR3 extends over 15 amino acids. The CDR3 region is CASRLGQTSTDTQYF. CDR3 nucleotide sequence: TGTGCCAGCAGGCTGGGACAGACCTCCACAGATACGCAGTATTTT.

V is TRBV7-8 and J is TRBJ1-5, with 7 bases aligning to TRBD1. The CDR3 has 15 residues. Germline values: CDR1 SGHVS, CDR2 FQNEAQ. Losses at the gene ends were 3 bases for V and 6 bases for J; bases not matched to a gene: 8. The CDR3 DNA follows: TGTGCCAGCAGCTTTGGTCGCCAGGGGGGTCAGCCCCAGCATTTT. It codes for CASSFGRQGGQPQHF.

V and J are TRBV7-2 and TRBJ1-5, with D maybe TRBD1 (5 bases). This CDR3 comprises 17 residues. CDR1 is SGHTA and CDR2 is FQGNSA in the germline V gene. Trimming removed 5 bases from V and 3 bases from J, with 20 bases in between. In DNA, the CDR3 is TGTGCCAGCAGCCGTAGGGGTTCAGGGTGGGACAATCAGCCCCAGCATTTT. This sequence encodes CASSRRGSGWDNQPQHF.

The chain employs TRBV6-2 or TRBV6-3 and TRBJ2-4; TRBD1 matches at 8 bases. The V gene's germline CDR1 is MNHEY and CDR2 SVGEGT. The CDR3 totals 20 residues. Trimming at V came to 0 bases and at J to 5 bases, leaving 18 bases not matched to a gene. CDR3 coding DNA: TGTGCCAGCAGTTACTCGAGACAGGGGATAAACAGACGGCCCGAAAACATTCAGTACTTC. Its protein product is CASSYSRQGINRRPENIQYF.

The chain employs TRBV24-1 and TRBJ2-2; the D gene is possibly TRBD1 (6 bases). The CDR3 is 15 residues long. Germline CDR1 and CDR2: KGHDR and SFDVKD. The V gene lost 4 bases and the J gene lost 4 bases, with 12 bases spanning the gap. CDR3 region: CATSDPGDGTGELFF. The CDR3, as DNA: TGTGCCACCAGTGACCCAGGGGACGGCACCGGGGAGCTGTTTTTT.

The chain recombines TRBV6-6 with TRBJ1-3; 7 bases agree with TRBD1. The germline CDR1 and CDR2 sequences are MNHNY and SVGAGI (reference sequence). J was trimmed by 0 bases and V by 6 bases; bases with no gene match: 2. This CDR3 comprises 14 residues. As DNA, the CDR3 is TGTGCCAGCAGACAGGGGAACTCTGGAAACACCATATATTTT. It specifies CASRQGNSGNTIYF.

The chain combines TRBV12-3 or TRBV12-4 with TRBJ2-7, with D tentatively TRBD1 (5 bases). The germline V and J ends were trimmed by 1 base and 5 bases, with 9 bases remaining between them. The CDR3 consists of 13 residues. CDR3 coding DNA: TGTGCCAGCAGTTTAGGACAGTGGAACGAGCAGTACGTC. Amino acid sequence: CASSLGQWNEQYV.

This rearrangement joins TRBV29-1 to TRBJ1-1, with D tentatively TRBD1 (6 bases). The germline V and J ends were trimmed by 1 base and 4 bases, with 10 bases remaining between them. The CDR3 length is 13 residues. Germline loops: CDR1 SQVTM, CDR2 ANQGSEA. In DNA, the CDR3 is TGCAGCGTTGAAGCCGGGGGGGCCACTGAAGCTTTCTTT. Translation gives CSVEAGGATEAFF.

This clone showed up just once. The J gene is TRBJ1-4, the V gene TRBV10-3; D possibly corresponds to TRBD1 (6 bases). Germline CDR1 reads ENHRY; CDR2 reads SYGVKD. Trimming took 4 bases from V and 4 from J, leaving 7 bases between them. CDR3 length: 13 amino acids. CDR3 protein: CAISGTVNEKLFF. In nucleotides, the CDR3 is TGTGCCATCAGTGGGACAGTTAATGAAAAACTGTTTTTT.

The chain employs TRBV3-1 (or the pseudogene TRBV3-2) and TRBJ1-3, with D unclear. Germline CDR1 reads LGHDT; CDR2 reads YNNKEL (reference sequence). V lost 2 bases, J lost 7 bases, and 6 bases lay in between. The CDR3 has 12 residues. CDR3 bases: TGTGCCAGCAGCCAACGCGAGAACACCATATATTTT. This translates into CASSQRENTIYF.

The rearrangement links TRBV24-1 to TRBJ2-5, with 9 bases that match TRBD1. The CDR3 has 16 residues. V was clipped by 4 bases and J by 1 base; unmatched bases: 6. Germline V lookup: CDR1 KGHDR, CDR2 SFDVKD. CDR3 loop: CATSDPGQGTQETQYF. The CDR3 DNA sequence: TGTGCCACCAGTGACCCCGGACAGGGGACCCAAGAGACCCAGTACTTC.

V and J are TRBV7-8 and TRBJ2-5; D gene uncertain. V lost 0 bases and J lost 1, with 9 bases in between. In germline, CDR1 is SGHVS, CDR2 FQNEAQ. The CDR3 has 15 amino acids. DNA of the CDR3: TGTGCCAGCAGCTTAGCGCTAGGAGCCCAAGAGACCCAGTACTTC. Its protein product is CASSLALGAQETQYF.

DNA of the CDR3: TGTGCCTGGGCTTTTTCGGTCGCTAGCTACACCTTC. Its protein is CAWAFSVASYTF. The gene calls are TRBV30 and TRBJ1-2; D is unresolved. Per germline, CDR1 GTSNPN and CDR2 SVGIG (reference sequence). Trimming left V 5 bases short and J 9 bases short, with 16 bases between. This CDR3 contains 12 residues.

The table lists this clone with a count of one. V and J are TRBV2 and TRBJ2-5, with 14 bases that match TRBD2. Germline CDR1 and CDR2: SNHLY and FYNNEI. Losses at the gene ends were 3 bases for V and 9 bases for J; bases not matched to a gene: 9. CDR3 length equals 16 residues. CDR3 nucleotide sequence: TGTGCCAGCAGTGACCTTGGGACTAGCGGGAGAGGGGCCCAGTACTTC. This encodes CASSDLGTSGRGAQYF.

J is TRBJ1-5 and V is TRBV6-6, with TRBD1 matching 7 bases. CDR3 length equals 16 residues. Germline values: CDR1 MNHNY, CDR2 SVGAGI (reference sequence). J was trimmed by 0 bases and V by 2 bases; bases with no gene match: 4. CDR3 loop: CASSYGRGVSNQPQHF. The CDR3, as DNA: TGTGCCAGCAGTTACGGCAGGGGGGTTAGCAATCAGCCCCAGCATTTT.